Sequencing of this T cell receptor beta chain was carried out in a study of Ad26.COV2.S vaccination and SARS-CoV-2 variants. Study-level points and caveats: Spike-specific TCR breadth ran higher among vaccine recipients than placebo recipients.

Documented treatment: 19 received Ad26.COV2.S at low or high dose, single or two shots; about 5 received placebo; per-sample allocation not given. Material that was analyzed had been drawn on day 63 after the first vaccine or placebo injection. In regard to this clone: The antigen is unknown.

This table comes from immunoSEQ multiplex PCR, and its TCRdb copy is limited to in-frame clones, with some not included. The table shows approximately 500,000 clones, with around 90% occurring only once. CDR1 GTSNPN and CDR2 SVGIG come from the germline V gene (reference sequence). The CDR3 covers 13 residues. The ends were cut back, 1 base at V and 4 bases at J, with 8 bases in the middle. The receptor comes from a person aged 18-60 years who received the Ad26.COV2.S COVID-19 vaccine or a placebo. The sequencing used peripheral blood, collected in a trial of Ad26.COV2.S vaccine versus placebo. V and J are TRBV30 and TRBJ1-3; D remains unclear. The CDR3 nucleotides read TGTGCCTGGAGTGAATACACCGGAAACACCATATATTTT. Translation gives CAWSEYTGNTIYF.